The rows below give T cell receptor beta chains drawn from one sample of a study of blood T cells in healthy people across ages. TCRdb fed the 5' RACE reads into MiXCR, producing one record per CDR3 protein. The data contain hundreds of thousands of distinct CDR3 sequences, around 32% of them singletons. Sample: blood. These TCRs come from a woman at least 80 years old in good health. The CDR3 runs from the conserved cysteine through the conserved F or W. A D gene is named only where the DNA matches it firmly. Not every row has a clone size; where given, it reads once, few, many or a size class.

v_call	clone_size	d_call	j_call	cdr3_aa	cdr3_nt
TRBV9	NA	NA	TRBJ1-2	CASSVDPTRAYGYTF	TGTGCCAGCAGCGTAGACCCGACCAGGGCCTATGGCTACACCTTC
TRBV5-1	many	NA	TRBJ2-5	CASTPPGLETQYF	TGCGCCAGCACCCCCCCAGGGCTGGAGACCCAGTACTTC
TRBV3-1	NA	NA	TRBJ2-7	CASRGVNEQYF	TGTGCCAGCAGAGGAGTCAATGAGCAGTACTTC
TRBV2	NA	NA	TRBJ1-3	CASSETVSGNTIYF	TGTGCCAGCAGTGAGACCGTCTCTGGAAACACCATATATTTT
TRBV4-2	many	NA	TRBJ1-5	CASSQEVTSNQPQHF	TGTGCCAGCAGCCAAGAGGTGACCAGCAATCAGCCCCAGCATTTT
TRBV6-5	many	NA	TRBJ2-1	CASSYTQGREQFF	TGTGCCAGCAGTTACACTCAGGGCCGTGAGCAGTTCTTC
TRBV6-4	few	NA	TRBJ2-5	CASSDSPLFQETQYF	TGTGCCAGCAGTGACTCCCCCCTGTTTCAAGAGACCCAGTACTTC
TRBV7-8	once	NA	TRBJ1-1	CASSSYSPFGTSEAFF	TGTGCCAGCAGCTCCTATTCCCCTTTTGGGACATCTGAAGCTTTCTTT
TRBV30	many	NA	TRBJ2-1	CAWTSPTGSYNEQFF	TGTGCCTGGACTAGCCCCACGGGCTCCTACAATGAGCAGTTCTTC
TRBV7-2	once	TRBD2	TRBJ2-7	CASSLAETSGGPVSYEQDF	TGTGCCAGCAGCTTAGCCGAGACTAGCGGGGGGCCCGTCTCCTACGAGCAGGACTTC
TRBV12-3/TRBV12-4	many	NA	TRBJ1-1	CASSSMTNTEAFF	TGTGCCAGCAGTTCGATGACCAACACTGAAGCTTTCTTT
TRBV25-1	few	TRBD2	TRBJ2-5	CASSEFGLAGGRQEAQYF	TGTGCCAGCAGTGAATTCGGACTAGCGGGGGGTCGCCAAGAGGCCCAGTACTTC
TRBV12-3/TRBV12-4	many	NA	TRBJ2-5	CASSPSGTQYF	TGTGCCAGCAGTCCCTCAGGGACCCAGTACTTC
TRBV4-2	many	NA	TRBJ2-5	CASSQVGSSAQYF	TGTGCCAGCAGCCAAGTAGGTTCTTCGGCCCAGTACTTC
TRBV7-2	many	TRBD2	TRBJ2-7	CASSLGAGGPNYEQYF	TGTGCCAGCAGCTTAGGTGCGGGGGGGCCAAACTACGAGCAGTACTTC
TRBV4-1	few	TRBD1	TRBJ2-2	CASSLAPIQGAHTGELFF	TGCGCCAGCAGCCTTGCCCCCATACAGGGGGCGCACACCGGGGAGCTGTTTTTT
TRBV6-1	few	TRBD1	TRBJ1-5	CASSASTGTLNQPQHF	TGTGCCAGCAGTGCTTCGACAGGGACTCTCAATCAGCCCCAGCATTTT
TRBV9	NA	TRBD2	TRBJ2-1	CASSVGGGLYSYNEQFF	TGTGCCAGCAGCGTCGGGGGGGGCCTATACTCCTACAATGAGCAGTTCTTC
TRBV5-1	many	NA	TRBJ2-3	CASSLRGTDTQYF	TGCGCCAGCAGCCTCAGGGGCACAGATACGCAGTATTTT
TRBV7-2	many	NA	TRBJ2-3	CASSLRGWPDTQYF	TGTGCCAGCAGCCTACGGGGATGGCCAGATACGCAGTATTTT
TRBV7-2	NA	NA	TRBJ1-5	CASSEELNQPQHF	TGTGCCAGCAGCGAGGAACTCAATCAGCCCCAGCATTTT
TRBV19	many	NA	TRBJ2-7	CASSGGYYEQYF	TGTGCCAGTAGTGGGGGATACTACGAGCAGTACTTC
TRBV5-1	many	NA	TRBJ2-5	CASSLELDQETQYF	TGCGCCAGCAGCTTGGAACTAGATCAAGAGACCCAGTACTTC
TRBV2	NA	NA	TRBJ2-5	CASSERGTQYF	TGTGCCAGCAGTGAAAGAGGGACCCAGTACTTC
TRBV2	many	NA	TRBJ2-2	CASSEVGTGRGGLGTGELFF	TGTGCCAGCAGTGAAGTCGGAACGGGCAGGGGAGGCTTGGGCACCGGGGAGCTGTTTTTT
TRBV27	few	TRBD2	TRBJ2-3	CASRRSGGFTDTQYF	TGTGCCAGCAGACGTAGCGGGGGGTTCACAGATACGCAGTATTTT
TRBV27	many	NA	TRBJ2-6	CASSPWGNGANVLTF	TGTGCCAGCAGCCCTTGGGGGAACGGGGCCAACGTCCTGACTTTC
TRBV6-2/TRBV6-3	few	NA	TRBJ1-4	CASPDSPEKLFF	TGTGCCAGCCCAGACAGTCCGGAAAAACTGTTTTTT
TRBV7-2	few	NA	TRBJ2-1	CASSSRGLSYNEQFF	TGTGCCAGCAGCTCAAGGGGCCTCTCCTACAATGAGCAGTTCTTC
TRBV5-1	NA	NA	TRBJ2-7	CASSLEGDHSYEQYF	TGCGCCAGCAGCTTGGAAGGAGACCACTCCTACGAGCAGTACTTC
TRBV7-2	many	NA	TRBJ1-2	CASSLSRDPSVHGYTF	TGTGCCAGCAGCTTATCAAGGGACCCGAGTGTCCATGGCTACACCTTC
TRBV18	NA	TRBD2	TRBJ2-3	CASSPPRRGADPDTQYF	TGTGCCAGCTCACCACCGAGGCGGGGGGCCGACCCAGATACGCAGTATTTT
TRBV30	NA	NA	TRBJ2-7	CAWGAGIYEQYF	TGTGCCTGGGGTGCGGGGATATACGAGCAGTACTTC
TRBV30	NA	NA	TRBJ2-1	CAWRFRVWGNEQFF	TGTGCCTGGAGGTTTCGGGTATGGGGCAATGAGCAGTTCTTC
TRBV18	many	TRBD1	TRBJ2-7	CASSPGRTGGNEQYF	TGTGCCAGCTCACCAGGACGGACAGGGGGCAACGAGCAGTACTTC
TRBV5-6	many	NA	TRBJ2-3	CASSFAGSENTQYF	TGTGCCAGCAGCTTTGCAGGGAGCGAAAATACGCAGTATTTT
TRBV5-1	many	NA	TRBJ2-6	CASSSLRGTGRTTGANVLTF	TGCGCCAGCAGCTCGCTGAGGGGGACGGGGAGAACAACTGGGGCCAACGTCCTGACTTTC
TRBV6-1	many	NA	TRBJ1-2	CASSEGSLQHYGYTF	TGTGCCAGCAGTGAAGGTTCCCTGCAGCACTATGGCTACACCTTC
TRBV12-3/TRBV12-4	many	NA	TRBJ2-1	CASNENGNPVDNEQFF	TGTGCCAGCAATGAAAACGGGAACCCCGTTGACAATGAGCAGTTCTTC
TRBV6-5	NA	NA	TRBJ1-5	CASSYDPQAYSNQPQHF	TGTGCCAGCAGTTACGACCCACAGGCGTATAGCAATCAGCCCCAGCATTTT
TRBV5-1	many	TRBD1	TRBJ1-1	CASSLGQGVKTEAFF	TGCGCCAGCAGCTTGGGGCAGGGGGTGAAAACTGAAGCTTTCTTT
TRBV5-1	many	NA	TRBJ1-2	CASSLTGIGYGYTF	TGCGCCAGCAGCTTGACAGGGATCGGCTATGGCTACACCTTC
TRBV29-1	many	NA	TRBJ2-6	CSVPRTGWSGANVLTF	TGCAGCGTTCCTCGAACAGGATGGTCGGGGGCCAACGTCCTGACTTTC
TRBV30	NA	TRBD1	TRBJ1-5	CAWSVPNAGTGGNQPQHF	TGTGCCTGGAGTGTACCCAACGCCGGGACAGGGGGCAATCAGCCCCAGCATTTT
TRBV27	many	TRBD1	TRBJ1-2	CASSPTRTGGDYGYTF	TGTGCCAGCAGTCCGACCCGGACAGGGGGCGACTATGGCTACACCTTC
TRBV7-3	many	TRBD1	TRBJ1-6	CASSLKDRGLNSPLHF	TGTGCCAGCAGCTTAAAGGACAGGGGGCTAAATTCACCCCTCCACTTT
TRBV7-2	NA	NA	TRBJ2-7	CASSYRDLGSYEQYF	TGTGCCAGCAGCTACCGGGACTTAGGGAGCTACGAGCAGTACTTC
TRBV7-2	medium-sized	NA	TRBJ2-7	CASSLDPGHPYEQYF	TGTGCCAGCAGCTTAGACCCGGGACACCCTTACGAGCAGTACTTC
TRBV7-2	NA	TRBD1	TRBJ2-7	CASSAKDRGRRYKQYF	TGTGCCAGCAGCGCGAAGGACAGGGGGCGGCGGTACAAGCAGTACTTC
TRBV30	NA	NA	TRBJ1-6	CAWTVGRTNNSPLHF	TGTGCCTGGACCGTGGGTAGGACAAATAATTCACCCCTCCACTTT
TRBV12-3/TRBV12-4	few	NA	TRBJ2-2	CASRRPPRGYANTGELFF	TGTGCCAGCAGGCGGCCCCCTAGGGGGTACGCGAACACCGGGGAGCTGTTTTTT
TRBV6-2/TRBV6-3	many	TRBD2	TRBJ2-1	CASRPAGAPHNEQFF	TGTGCCAGCAGGCCAGCGGGGGCCCCCCACAATGAGCAGTTCTTC
TRBV5-1	few	NA	TRBJ1-1	CASSWGGQNTEAFF	TGCGCCAGCAGCTGGGGGGGACAGAACACTGAAGCTTTCTTT
TRBV12-3/TRBV12-4	many	NA	TRBJ1-5	CASSLVDQPQHF	TGTGCCAGCAGTTTAGTAGATCAGCCCCAGCATTTT